The source of this T cell receptor (beta chain) is a study of response to subunit inactivated influenza vaccine. Each CDR3 protein is one row after TCRdb ran MiXCR on the RT-PCR reads. The repertoire holds 450,000 to 700,000 distinct CDR3 sequences, with about 15% as singletons. There are 15 residues in the CDR3. The V gene's germline CDR1 is MNHEY and CDR2 SMNVEV (reference sequence). Trimming removed 5 bases from V and 4 bases from J; junction bases left unmatched: 9. This TCR derives from a man aged 45 to 65 who received an inactivated influenza vaccine. The chain joins TRBV27 to TRBJ2-7; 9 bases are a match to TRBD2. Sequencing used PBMCs from blood, obtained about 13 days after vaccination. The CDR3 DNA follows: TGTGCCAGCAGTCCCGAAGGCGGGAGGGCTTACGAGCAGTACTTC. This codes for CASSPEGGRAYEQYF.